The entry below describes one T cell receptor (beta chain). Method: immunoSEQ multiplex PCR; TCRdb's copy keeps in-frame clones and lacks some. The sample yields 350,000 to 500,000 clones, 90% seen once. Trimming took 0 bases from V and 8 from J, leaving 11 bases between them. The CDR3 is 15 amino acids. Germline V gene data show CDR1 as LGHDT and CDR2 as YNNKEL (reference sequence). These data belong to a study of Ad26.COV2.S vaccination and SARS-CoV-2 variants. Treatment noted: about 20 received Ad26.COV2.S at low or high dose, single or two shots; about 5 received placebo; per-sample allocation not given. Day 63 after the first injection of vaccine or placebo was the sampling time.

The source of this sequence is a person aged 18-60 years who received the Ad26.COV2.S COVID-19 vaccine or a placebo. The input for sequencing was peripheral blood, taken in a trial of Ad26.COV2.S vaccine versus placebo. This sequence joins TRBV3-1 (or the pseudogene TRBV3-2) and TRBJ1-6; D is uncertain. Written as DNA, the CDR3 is TGTGCCAGCAGCCAAGAGCTGTCGGAAGATTCACCCCTCCACTTT. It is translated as CASSQELSEDSPLHF.